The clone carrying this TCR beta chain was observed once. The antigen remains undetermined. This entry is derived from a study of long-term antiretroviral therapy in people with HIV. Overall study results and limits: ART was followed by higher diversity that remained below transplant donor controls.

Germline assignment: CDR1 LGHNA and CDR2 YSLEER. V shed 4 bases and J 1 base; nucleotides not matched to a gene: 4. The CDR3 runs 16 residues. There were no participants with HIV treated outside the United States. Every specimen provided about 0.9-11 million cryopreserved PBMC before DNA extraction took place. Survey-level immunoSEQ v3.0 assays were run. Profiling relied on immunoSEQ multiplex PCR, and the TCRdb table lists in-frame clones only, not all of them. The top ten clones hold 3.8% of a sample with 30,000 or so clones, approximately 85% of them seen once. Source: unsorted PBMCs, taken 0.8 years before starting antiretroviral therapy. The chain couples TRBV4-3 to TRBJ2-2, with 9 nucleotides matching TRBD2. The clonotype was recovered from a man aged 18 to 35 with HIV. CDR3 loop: CASSLGLALNTGELFF. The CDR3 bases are TGCGCCAGCAGCCTTGGACTAGCGCTGAACACCGGGGAGCTGTTTTTT.